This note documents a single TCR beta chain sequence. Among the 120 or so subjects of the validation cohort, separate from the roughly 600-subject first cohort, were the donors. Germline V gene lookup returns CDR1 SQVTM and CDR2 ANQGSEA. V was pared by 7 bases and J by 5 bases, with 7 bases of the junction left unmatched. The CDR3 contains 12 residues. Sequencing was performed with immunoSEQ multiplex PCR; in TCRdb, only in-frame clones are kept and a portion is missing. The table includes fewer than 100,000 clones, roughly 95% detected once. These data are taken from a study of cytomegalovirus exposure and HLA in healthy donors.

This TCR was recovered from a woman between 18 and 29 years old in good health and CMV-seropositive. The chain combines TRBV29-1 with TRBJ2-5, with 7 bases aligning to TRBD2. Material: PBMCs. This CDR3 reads CSESGGRETQYF. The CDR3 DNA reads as TGCAGCGAGTCCGGGGGGAGGGAGACCCAGTACTTC.